The sequence of this TCR beta chain was determined in a study of T cell responses to AZD1222 COVID-19 vaccine (dated by TCRdb to the early 2020s). The study in broad terms: AZD1222 recipients with second doses at about 4 weeks or about 12 weeks were pooled, because spike-specific TCR depth and breadth did not differ between schedules. TCR sequencing covered over 230 trial participants: 200 to 220 given two doses of AZD1222 and around 26 given two doses of MenACWY control vaccine. Enrollment into the trials was organized by age into subgroups of 18-55, 56-69 and 70-plus years, and those subgroups contained roughly 150, 30 and 60 TCR-sequenced participants, respectively.

On this clone itself: Its cognate antigen has yet to be identified. No quality values exist for individual bases; no much larger clone is one base distant.

V is pruned by 5 bases and J by 6 bases, leaving 8 bases of the junction without a gene match. From the cysteine up to the phenylalanine, the CDR3 has a length of 14 residues. Here the CDR3 DNA is all that survives: 42 bases in frame from base 1. CDR1 and CDR2, looked up from the germline V gene, are MNHEY and SVGAGI. Beyond this particular receptor, the publication reports: Because no samples from the day 14 peak response were available, repertoires could be characterized only after the peak T cell response. Epitopes outside the regions mutated in the B.1.351 and B.1.1.7 variants were reportedly recognized by nearly half of the unique spike-specific TCRs. Most participants were white British and females outnumbered males, and the authors suggested that clonal diversity may have been underestimated. After two AZD1222 doses, spike-specific TCR breadth and depth were significantly higher than at day 0 and than in MenACWY recipients. The whole spike protein was spanned by vaccine-associated CD4 TCRs, and dominant responses were seen in regions 160-218 and 743-854. The 56-69-year group was small, and its depth increase did not reach significance, likely because of low power. Conclusions about previously exposed vaccinees were limited because only six AZD1222 recipients were SARS-CoV-2 seropositive at baseline.

This sample's time point label indicates: baseline before first vaccination. The vaccinee samples were drawn from two UK trials, COV001 and COV002, one of which was a single-blind randomized controlled phase 2/3 trial testing AZD1222 (ChAdOx1 nCoV-19) in healthy adults. For TCRbeta chain sequencing, PBMC samples were collected from trial participants at day 0 and at day 28 after the second dose. The CDR3 regions of human TCRbeta chains were subjected to immunosequencing. Turning to the authors' computational methods: TCRs in the repertoires were matched against a reference library of SARS-CoV-2-specific TCRs that had been generated with the MIRA antigen-specificity platform. Breadth was defined as the fraction of unique TCRs that were SARS-CoV-2-associated. Depth was defined as the fraction of total T cells that were SARS-CoV-2-associated. Using the MIRA data, every spike-specific TCR was mapped to the spike region that the TCR reacted to and assigned to either a CD4 or a CD8 class. Log10-transformed breadth and depth values were compared by one-way ANOVA with Sidak's multiple comparisons tests. In TCRdb, the immuneACCESS table is reduced to in-frame sequences with V and J assigned. These tables do not hold every clone; where another copy was compared, an unresolved V gene accounts for under half, and the others remain unexplained. V and J calls plus clone size are reproduced from that table; the DNA served to infer D and trimming. This sample is represented by about 53,000 clones; about 81% of them were singletons. The top ten clonotypes cover 27% of the sample.

The input for sequencing was peripheral blood, taken on day 0 of AZD1222 vaccination. The TCR sequence derives from an adult in good health. This chain joins TRBV6-5 to TRBJ1-2; 8 bases in between match TRBD1. The nucleotide sequence reads as follows: TGTGCCAGCAGTACTCGACAGGGGAGGGATGGCTACACCTTC. It codes for CASSTRQGRDGYTF.